The 32 T cell receptor beta chains in this list originate from one sample, sequenced in a study of cytomegalovirus exposure and HLA in healthy donors (dated 2017 in TCRdb). The library was built by means of the immunoSEQ multiplex PCR assay. For the multiplex PCR, a mixture combining 60 forward primers for TCR Vbeta segments and 13 reverse primers for TCR Jbeta segments was used. Entries here come from immuneACCESS through TCRdb and include only in-frame sequences with V and J called. Some clones fail to appear in such tables; in the studies checked, an unresolved V gene covers under half of the shortfall, and the cause of the remainder is unknown. Present in this sample are 99,000 or so clones, 60% to 85% of which were seen just once. The leading ten clones occupy 15% to 20% of the sample. The sample was PBMCs. These TCRs come from a man aged 60 to 69 in good health and CMV-seropositive.

The V gene is TRBV10-1, the J gene TRBJ2-3; 7 bases line up with TRBD2. The junction had 4 bases not matched to a gene; V was cut back by 1 base and J by 3 bases. The length of the CDR3 is 15 residues. The germline CDR1 and CDR2 sequences are WNHNN and SYGVQD (reference sequence). The CDR3 coding sequence is TGCGCCAGCAGTGAGTGGGAGGGCACTACAGATACGCAGTATTTT. It is translated as CASSEWEGTTDTQYF.

This chain connects TRBV5-5 to TRBJ2-7; 7 positions agree with TRBD1. There are 15 residues in the CDR3. V trimming: 5 bases; J trimming: 3 bases; junction bases outside the gene matches: 11. Germline loops: CDR1 SGHKS, CDR2 YYEKEE (reference sequence). The CDR3 DNA reads as TGTGCCAGCAGGGGCTCTGGACAGGTCTTCTACGAGCAGTACTTC. It translates to CASRGSGQVFYEQYF.

This clone was seen just once. This sequence joins TRBV27 and TRBJ2-5; D perhaps matches TRBD2 (6 bases). This CDR3 has 13 amino acids. V lost 7 bases to trimming and J lost 1 base, with 10 bases between them. Germline V gene sequence: CDR1 MNHEY, CDR2 SMNVEV (reference sequence). The CDR3 DNA reads as TGTGCCAGCACCGGGAGCCTCCAAGAGACCCAGTACTTC. Protein product: CASTGSLQETQYF.

CDR3 protein: CAWNSGSYNSPLHF. Here the CDR3 DNA reads TGTGCCTGGAATTCGGGCTCCTATAATTCACCCCTCCACTTT. This rearrangement joins TRBV30 to TRBJ1-6; no reliable D call. Germline CDR1 is GTSNPN and CDR2 is SVGIG (reference sequence). The CDR3 is made up of 14 amino acids. The V and J ends lost 4 bases and 0 bases respectively, with 7 bases between them.

CDR3: CASRWSSGGTGELFF. CDR3 DNA: TGTGCCAGCAGGTGGTCTAGCGGGGGGACCGGGGAGCTGTTTTTT. The V gene is TRBV2, the J gene TRBJ2-2; 11 bases are a match to TRBD2. Germline V gene sequence: CDR1 SNHLY, CDR2 FYNNEI. V trimming: 6 bases; J trimming: 5 bases; junction bases outside the gene matches: 5. The CDR3 spans 15 residues.

The V gene is TRBV19, the J gene TRBJ1-5; a weak D match, TRBD1 (5 bases). This CDR3 has 15 amino acids. Trimming took 7 bases from V and 0 from J, leaving 13 bases between them. CDR1 is LNHDA and CDR2 is SQIVND in the germline V gene (reference sequence). For the CDR3, the DNA is TGTGCCAGTAATCGGGGGTGGGATAGCAATCAGCCCCAGCATTTT. Translated, it gives CASNRGWDSNQPQHF.

This chain uses TRBV4-2 with TRBJ2-5; 11 nucleotides agree with TRBD2. The CDR3 sequence is 16 residues long. CDR1 and CDR2 from the germline V gene are LGHNA and YNFKEQ. V trimming: 2 bases; J trimming: 1 base; junction bases outside the gene matches: 3. The CDR3 sequence: CASSQKTSGIQETQYF. The DNA for the CDR3 is TGTGCCAGCAGCCAAAAGACTAGCGGGATCCAAGAGACCCAGTACTTC.

The sample holds a few counts of this clone. The chain carries TRBV30 and TRBJ1-2; D unclear. Between the trimmed V and J ends, which lost 0 bases and 2 bases, there was a span of 13 bases. This CDR3 spans 15 amino acids. CDR1 and CDR2 from the germline V gene are GTSNPN and SVGIG (reference sequence). CDR3 sequence reads: CAWSVLPTGNYGYTF. The CDR3 nucleotides are TGTGCCTGGAGTGTACTTCCGACGGGGAACTATGGCTACACCTTC.

In its sample, this clone was seen once. The V call is TRBV29-1, the J call TRBJ2-1, with TRBD2 matching 7 bases. The CDR3 runs to 14 residues. Germline CDR1 SQVTM, CDR2 ANQGSEA. The J segment lost 7 bases and the V segment lost 3 bases, leaving 9 bases of the junction unmatched. The CDR3 loop is CSVEGMRGYNEQFF. The CDR3 bases are TGCAGCGTTGAGGGTATGCGGGGGTATAATGAGCAGTTCTTC.

This clone was counted a single time. The chain links TRBV29-1 to TRBJ1-4; 8 nucleotides align to TRBD1. The CDR3 is 17 amino acids. Germline trimming cut 6 bases from V and 0 bases from J; bases unmatched to any gene: 12. The germline CDR1 and CDR2 sequences are SQVTM and ANQGSEA. CDR3 sequence (DNA): TGCAGCGTCAAATACCGGACAGGGCCTGCAACTAATGAAAAACTGTTTTTT. Protein: CSVKYRTGPATNEKLFF.

The chain combines TRBV27 with TRBJ2-7, with TRBD2 matching over 11 bases. Germline CDR1 MNHEY, CDR2 SMNVEV (reference sequence). J lost 4 bases, V lost 1 base, and 15 bases had no gene match. The CDR3 has 19 residues. DNA of the CDR3: TGTGCCAGCAGTTTATTTCCCAAAATTAGCGGGGGGGCAGGATACGAGCAGTACTTC. It codes for CASSLFPKISGGAGYEQYF.

In the case of this clone: Additional DNA sequences in this sample encode the identical CDR3. V is TRBV18 and J is TRBJ1-5; 9 bases fit TRBD1. CDR1 and CDR2 (germline): KGHSH, LQKENI. The CDR3 consists of 15 residues. Unmatched junction bases numbered 5, after V lost 6 bases and J lost 2 bases. The CDR3 region has the DNA TGTGCCAGCTCTCCGGACAGGGGCGGCAATCAGCCCCAGCATTTT. Protein: CASSPDRGGNQPQHF. Using reference TRBV18 and TRBJ1-5 for the parts outside the CDR3, the full variable domain is NAGVMQNPRHLVRRRGQEARLRCSPMKGHSHVYWYRQLPEEGLKFMVYLQKENIIDESGMPKERFSAEFPKEGPSILRIQQVVRGDSAAYFCASSPDRGGNQPQHFGDGTRLSIL.

The chain joins TRBV19 to TRBJ1-5; D is unresolved. CDR1 LNHDA and CDR2 SQIVND come from the germline V gene (reference sequence). V lost 4 bases and J 1 base, leaving 17 bases between the germline ends. This CDR3 contains 17 residues. The CDR3, as DNA: TGTGCCAGTAGTAAGCGGGAGGCCCTATTAAGCAATCAGCCCCAGCATTTT. It encodes CASSKREALLSNQPQHF.

The chain is built from TRBV27 and TRBJ1-2; a possible D gene is TRBD1 (5 bases). This CDR3 is 16 amino acids long. Germline V gene data show CDR1 as MNHEY and CDR2 as SMNVEV (reference sequence). V lost 3 bases, J lost 7 bases, and 21 bases lay in between. CDR3 in DNA: TGTGCCAGCAGTTTCGGGGGTACCGGGGCCGGCGGTGGCTACACCTTC. This translates into CASSFGGTGAGGGYTF.

This clone occurred many times. The rearrangement links TRBV27 to TRBJ1-1, with 7 bases matching TRBD1. The junction had 17 bases not matched to a gene; V was cut back by 5 bases and J by 11 bases. This CDR3 contains 15 residues. CDR1 and CDR2 from the germline V gene are MNHEY and SMNVEV (reference sequence). CDR3 region: CASSGNRGRGLDAFF. In nucleotides, the CDR3 is TGTGCCAGCAGTGGTAATAGGGGGCGCGGGTTAGACGCTTTCTTT.

The V gene is TRBV28, the J gene TRBJ1-2; possible D gene TRBD1, 5 bases. In germline, CDR1 is MDHEN, CDR2 SYDVKM. The CDR3 runs 16 residues. The germline V and J ends were trimmed by 2 bases and 0 bases, with 13 bases remaining between them. CDR3 region: CASSLIGTEANYGYTF. The CDR3 bases are TGTGCCAGCAGTTTAATCGGGACTGAAGCTAACTATGGCTACACCTTC.

This clone has just one count. The chain joins TRBV7-9 to TRBJ2-1; D call uncertain. CDR1 is SEHNR and CDR2 is FQNEAQ in the germline V gene (reference sequence). The CDR3 has 13 amino acids. V was shortened by 0 bases and J by 5 bases, with 5 bases between the two germline ends. DNA for the CDR3: TGTGCCAGCAGCTTAGCTACTCACAATGAGCAGTTCTTC. Protein: CASSLATHNEQFF.

J is TRBJ2-7 and V is TRBV27; TRBD1 is a possible D gene (6 bases). Trimming stripped 6 bases from V and 3 bases from J, with 18 bases between. Germline V gene lookup returns CDR1 MNHEY and CDR2 SMNVEV (reference sequence). The CDR3 runs 15 residues. The CDR3 nucleotides are TGTGCCAGCAGGCAATCGGCAGGGGCTTACTACGAGCAGTACTTC. This codes for CASRQSAGAYYEQYF.

The chain combines TRBV11-2 with TRBJ2-7, with a tentative D call TRBD1 (5 bases). The ends were cut back, 1 base at V and 7 bases at J, with 20 bases in the middle. This CDR3 is built from 16 residues. Germline assignment: CDR1 SGHAT and CDR2 FQNNGV. CDR3 residues: CASSLVPTAPPLEQYF. The CDR3 region has the DNA TGTGCCAGCAGCTTAGTGCCGACAGCACCTCCGCTAGAGCAGTACTTC.

The chain carries TRBV4-3 and TRBJ2-5; 9 bases align to TRBD1. Trimming cost V 1 base and J 5 bases; bases outside gene matches: 5. The CDR3 loop spans 15 amino acids. CDR1 is LGHNA and CDR2 is YSLEER in the germline V gene. The CDR3 sequence is CASSQGDREGETQYF. The CDR3, as DNA: TGCGCCAGCAGCCAAGGGGACAGGGAGGGCGAGACCCAGTACTTC.

This clone occurred a few times. Distinct nucleotide sequences in the sample also encode this CDR3. V and J are TRBV5-1 and TRBJ1-4; unclear D gene. The CDR3 totals 14 residues. Deletions cut 4 bases from V and 0 bases from J, with 7 bases between. Looked up from germline, CDR1 is SGHRS and CDR2 is YFSETQ. The CDR3 sequence: CASSSGTTNEKLFF. CDR3 DNA sequence: TGCGCCAGCAGCAGCGGTACAACTAATGAAAAACTGTTTTTT.

This clone came up once. This chain joins TRBV7-6 and TRBJ2-7, with D perhaps matching TRBD1 (6 bases). Germline V gene sequence: CDR1 SGHVS, CDR2 FNYEAQ. The CDR3 length is 15 residues. The V gene lost 0 bases and the J gene lost 5 bases, with 14 bases spanning the gap. CDR3 sequence (DNA): TGTGCCAGCAGCTTAGCACAGGGTCCCGGGGACGAGCAGTACTTC. Translation: CASSLAQGPGDEQYF.

This chain joins TRBV5-4 and TRBJ2-1, with D uncertain. This CDR3 spans 15 amino acids. CDR1 SGHNT and CDR2 YYREEE come from the germline V gene (reference sequence). V lost 4 bases, J lost 6 bases, and 17 bases lay in between. CDR3 bases: TGTGCCAGCAGCACTGAGGCGATAATAGGCAATGAGCAGTTCTTC. This encodes CASSTEAIIGNEQFF. Complete variable domain (other parts from reference TRBV5-4 and TRBJ2-1): ETGVTQSPTHLIKTRGQQVTLRCSSQSGHNTVSWYQQALGQGPQFIFQYYREEENGRGNFPPRFSGLQFPNYSSELNVNALELDDSALYLCASSTEAIIGNEQFFGPGTRLTVL.

This chain joins TRBV10-3 and TRBJ1-1; no firm D call. Germline CDR1 and CDR2: ENHRY and SYGVKD. Trimming took 3 bases from V and 0 from J, leaving 11 bases between them. The CDR3 has 15 amino acids. The CDR3 spells CAISDGPTVNTEAFF. Written as DNA, the CDR3 is TGTGCCATCAGTGATGGCCCCACAGTGAACACTGAAGCTTTCTTT.

V is TRBV7-2 and J is TRBJ2-3; D is perhaps TRBD1 (6 bases). Looked up from germline, CDR1 is SGHTA and CDR2 is FQGNSA. Trimming stripped 5 bases from V and 3 bases from J, with 18 bases between. CDR3 length: 16 residues. The CDR3 reads CASSPRWGRVTDTQYF. The CDR3 DNA reads TGTGCCAGCAGCCCCCGTTGGGGGCGCGTAACAGATACGCAGTATTTT. The variable domain in full, with the rest retrieved from reference TRBV7-2 and TRBJ2-3, is GAGVSQSPSNKVTEKGKDVELRCDPISGHTALYWYRQSLGQGLEFLIYFQGNSAPDKSGLPSDRFSAERTGGSVSTLTIQRTQQEDSAVYLCASSPRWGRVTDTQYFGPGTRLTVL.

The rearrangement joins TRBV30 to TRBJ2-1; perhaps TRBD2 as D (5 bases). Looked up from germline, CDR1 is GTSNPN and CDR2 is SVGIG (reference sequence). There are 18 residues in the CDR3. Trimming cost V 3 bases and J 0 bases, with 21 bases left between them. CDR3 in amino acids: CAWSGGLPNVASYNEQFF. CDR3 in DNA: TGTGCCTGGAGCGGCGGGTTACCCAACGTTGCCTCCTACAATGAGCAGTTCTTC.

The rearrangement uses TRBV4-1 and TRBJ2-2, with 7 bases fitting TRBD2. CDR1 is MGHRA, CDR2 YSYEKL, per germline. The length of the CDR3 is 15 residues. V shed 10 bases, J shed 1 base, and the junction held 9 bases outside the gene matches. As DNA, the CDR3 is TGCGCCACTAAGGAGGGCGGGGGGAACACCGGGGAGCTGTTTTTT. Encoded protein: CATKEGGGNTGELFF.

This clone was seen only once. CDR3 sequence (DNA): TGCAGCGTCAAACAGGGGGCGAGAGGCACTGAAGCTTTCTTT. Encoded protein: CSVKQGARGTEAFF. The rearrangement uses TRBV29-1 and TRBJ1-1, with 9 bases aligning to TRBD1. The CDR3 covers 14 residues. CDR1 SQVTM and CDR2 ANQGSEA come from the germline V gene. The V gene end was trimmed by 6 bases and the J gene end by 4 bases; junction bases not matched to a gene: 9.

The CDR3 coding sequence is TGTGCCAGCAGCCTCACGGACAGATTTTACGAGCAGTACTTC. Translating gives CASSLTDRFYEQYF. V gene TRBV7-2 combines with J gene TRBJ2-7; a possible D gene is TRBD1 (6 bases). From germline, CDR1 is SGHTA and CDR2 FQGNSA. The CDR3 sequence is 14 residues long. V lost 5 bases, J lost 4 bases, and 15 bases lay in between. The variable domain in full, completed from reference TRBV7-2 and TRBJ2-7, reads GAGVSQSPSNKVTEKGKDVELRCDPISGHTALYWYRQSLGQGLEFLIYFQGNSAPDKSGLPSDRFSAERTGGSVSTLTIQRTQQEDSAVYLCASSLTDRFYEQYFGPGTRLTVT.

The chain combines TRBV4-3 with TRBJ1-1; D not certain. CDR3 length: 15 residues. Germline assignment: CDR1 LGHNA and CDR2 YSLEER. Trimming left V 1 base short and J 4 bases short, with 13 bases between. CDR3 nucleotides: TGCGCCAGCAGCCAAGGTACGGGGTTGGGCACTGAAGCTTTCTTT. Its translation is CASSQGTGLGTEAFF.

In regard to this clone: The junction differs from germline at one of its ends, possibly a read error. The chain recombines TRBV18 with TRBJ1-5, with D unresolved. CDR3 length equals 14 residues. From germline, CDR1 is KGHSH and CDR2 LQKENI. The CDR3 nucleotides are TGTGCCAGCTCACCAATGGGGAGCAATCAGCCCCGGCATTTT. This gives the protein CASSPMGSNQPRHF.

The DNA of the CDR3 is TGTGCCAGCAGCGTCGGACAGGAGTGGGACATTCAGTACTTC. It specifies CASSVGQEWDIQYF. This chain links TRBV9 with TRBJ2-4, with 7 bases matching TRBD1. Trimming cost V 2 bases and J 8 bases; bases outside gene matches: 7. Germline V CDR1 and CDR2: SGDLS, YYNGEE. The CDR3 totals 14 residues.